The 9 T cell receptor beta chains below come from one sample, sequenced in a study of T cells in Graves' hyperthyroidism and ophthalmopathy. TCR beta CDR3 region amplification was performed from RNA transcripts. Researchers ran a first-round RT-PCR on the TCR CDR3 using the HTBI primer set. Using its own MiXCR run on the multiplex PCR reads, TCRdb lists one record per CDR3 protein. Seen here are some 300,000 distinct CDR3 sequences, roughly 15% observed once, and the top ten hold almost 8%. Sequenced: blood. Receptors originate from a woman in her 30s with Graves' hyperthyroidism that later progressed to Graves' ophthalmopathy.

CDR3 sequence: CASSVLPGLAGARIDTQYF. CDR3 nucleotides: TGTGCCAGCAGTGTTTTACCAGGACTAGCGGGAGCGAGGATAGATACGCAGTATTTT. This sequence joins TRBV6-4 and TRBJ2-3; 13 bases are shared with TRBD2. Germline V gene sequence: CDR1 MRHNA, CDR2 SNTAGT. The CDR3 totals 19 residues. Trimming took 4 bases from V and 5 from J; bases not matched to a gene: 15.

This clonotype was seen at least ten times. The chain is built from TRBV6-1 and TRBJ2-3; no definite D call. The CDR3 loop spans 15 amino acids. Germline V CDR1 and CDR2: MNHNS, SASEGT. V lost 5 bases and J lost 3, with 15 bases in between. CDR3 DNA: TGTGCCAGCAGTTACCAACCCACTGTAACAGATACGCAGTATTTT. Protein: CASSYQPTVTDTQYF.

Points on this clonotype: A read error may explain this, as a much larger clone is one base away. The chain combines TRBV28 with TRBJ2-2, with a weak D call TRBD1 (6 bases). This CDR3 spans 14 amino acids. CDR1 is MDHEN, CDR2 SYDVKM, per germline. The CDR3 here is CPSNTGPNTGELFF. CDR3 in DNA: TGTCCCAGCAATACAGGGCCTAACACCGGGGAGCTGTTTTTT. Drawing the rest from reference TRBV28 and TRBJ2-2, the complete variable domain is DVKVTQSSRYLVKRTGEKVFLECVQDMDHENMFWYRQDPGLGLRLIYFSYDVKMKEKGDIPEGYSVSREKKERFSLILESASTNQTSMYLCPSNTGPNTGELFFGEGSRLTVL.

For this clonotype: Just one base apart from a much larger clone, this may be a read error. This chain uses TRBV19 with TRBJ1-5; D is ambiguous. CDR3 size: 14 residues. V lost 5 bases and J 8 bases, leaving 16 bases between the germline ends. Per germline, CDR1 LNHDA and CDR2 SQIVND (reference sequence). In DNA form, the CDR3 reads TGTGCCAGTAGTCCGGGAGGAGGAACGGAGCCCCAGCATTTT. Translating gives CASSPGGGTEPQHF.

The chain is built from TRBV18 and TRBJ1-1; D unclear. The CDR3 runs 14 residues. The germline CDR1 and CDR2 sequences are KGHSH and LQKENI. Trimming left V 2 bases short and J 4 bases short, with 11 bases between. In DNA, the CDR3 is TGTGCCAGCTCACCATTGGACCGAGGCACTGAAGCTTTCTTT. This sequence encodes CASSPLDRGTEAFF.

This clonotype occurred many times. This CDR3 is CASSGQQGAPYNEQFF. For the CDR3, the DNA is TGTGCCAGCAGCGGTCAACAGGGAGCCCCTTACAATGAGCAGTTCTTC. The V gene is TRBV7-9, the J gene TRBJ2-1; possible D gene TRBD1, 6 bases. Trimming removed 5 bases from V and 4 bases from J, with 18 bases in between. Per the germline V gene, CDR1 is SEHNR and CDR2 is FQNEAQ (reference sequence). The CDR3 runs 16 residues. Drawing the rest from reference TRBV7-9 and TRBJ2-1, the complete variable domain is DTGVSQNPRHKITKRGQNVTFRCDPISEHNRLYWYRQTLGQGPEFLTYFQNEAQLEKSRLLSDRFSAERPKGSFSTLEIQRTEQGDSAMYLCASSGQQGAPYNEQFFGPGTRLTVL.

This clonotype was detected many times. This chain joins TRBV20-1 and TRBJ2-3, with TRBD2 matching 11 bases. Germline values: CDR1 DFQATT, CDR2 SNEGSKA (reference sequence). V shed 4 bases and J 4 bases; nucleotides not matched to a gene: 10. The length of the CDR3 is 16 residues. The DNA of the CDR3 is TGCAGTGCTATTGATACTAGCGGGAGTTTCTCAGATACGCAGTATTTT. Its protein is CSAIDTSGSFSDTQYF.

This clonotype was detected many times. This chain uses TRBV7-2 with TRBJ1-5; unclear D gene. Trimming removed 1 base from V and 6 bases from J, with 7 bases in between. The CDR3 extends over 13 amino acids. CDR1 and CDR2 from the germline V gene are SGHTA and FQGNSA. The CDR3 loop is CASSLGVGQPQHF. Here the CDR3 DNA reads TGTGCCAGCAGCTTAGGAGTGGGTCAGCCCCAGCATTTT.

In its sample, this clonotype was seen many times. V gene TRBV20-1 combines with J gene TRBJ2-1; 8 nucleotides line up with TRBD2. The CDR3 spans 14 residues. The ends lost 3 bases at V and 7 bases at J; junction bases unmatched: 8. CDR1 and CDR2 (germline): DFQATT, SNEGSKA (reference sequence). The CDR3 is CSARTSGSWNEQFF. CDR3 DNA: TGCAGTGCTAGGACCAGCGGGAGCTGGAATGAGCAGTTCTTC.